This TCR beta chain is drawn from a study of T cell responses to AZD1222 COVID-19 vaccine. Sequencing used immunoSEQ multiplex PCR; TCRdb keeps in-frame clones, though not all of them. The table lists fewer than 130,000 clones, 80% to 95% of them singletons. The CDR3 sequence is 14 residues long. V lost 4 bases to trimming and J lost 1 base, with 8 bases between them. The V gene's germline CDR1 is SGHRS and CDR2 YFSETQ. This clonotype was sampled from an adult in good health. The V call is TRBV5-1, the J call TRBJ1-4; weak D call: TRBD1 (5 bases). Sequencing was performed on peripheral blood, taken on day 0 of AZD1222 vaccination. CDR3 residues: CASSGGRTNEKLFF. CDR3 DNA sequence: TGCGCCAGCAGCGGGGGGAGAACTAATGAAAAACTGTTTTTT.